This T cell receptor (beta chain) is drawn from a study of cytomegalovirus exposure and HLA in healthy donors. Study results and caveats: Follow-up analysis later connected one missense variant in DCLRE1C with trimming of TCR beta V- and J-genes. When presence/absence was analysed, sequencing depth was taken to be roughly uniform across donors. Reportedly, HLA-A and HLA-B alleles of most subjects were accurately predicted from TCR beta.

With regard to this clone: Its antigen is currently unknown.

PCR involved 60 Vbeta and 13 Jbeta primers. Repertoires were generated with immunoSEQ multiplex PCR, while TCRdb's copy carries only in-frame clones and drops some. Of 90,000 to 120,000 clones in the sample, roughly 80% were seen once. The sequenced sample was PBMCs. The TCR originated in a man in his thirties or forties in good health and CMV-seronegative.

The CDR3 loop reads CASIGAGGETQYF. CDR3 bases: TGTGCCAGTATAGGGGCGGGGGGGGAGACCCAGTACTTC. V usage is TRBV6-1 and J usage is TRBJ2-5; 9 bases are a match to TRBD2. V trimming: 9 bases; J trimming: 5 bases; junction bases outside the gene matches: 7. The CDR3 has 13 residues. Looked up from germline, CDR1 is MNHNS and CDR2 is SASEGT.